This T cell receptor (beta chain) was retrieved from a study of vaccination effects on CD4 cells after COVID-19. Study-wide background: Median timing of post-vaccine samples was 72 days after the second dose.

This CDR3 is 18 amino acids long. Trimming cost V 2 bases and J 0 bases, with 17 bases left between them. Germline V CDR1 and CDR2: SGHTA, FQGNSA. The data were produced by immunoSEQ multiplex PCR, yet TCRdb's version contains in-frame clones alone and is incomplete. This table holds about 66,000 clones, under 80% found once. This clone was seen just once. Antigen specificity is unknown. Sequencing followed a ViraFEST assay step that expanded antigen-specific CD4+ T cells with viral peptide pools. The culture ran for about eleven days before CD4+ T cells were isolated. Subjects were given two BNT162b2 or mRNA-1273 vaccine doses.

This chain joins TRBV7-2 and TRBJ1-3, with D possibly being TRBD1 (5 bases). The material was CD4+ T cells from PBMCs cultured with HCoV-OC43 spike peptides, obtained after COVID-19 vaccination. Subset meaning: HCoV-OC43 spike overlapping peptide pool stimulation. The receptor was isolated from a human donor who received a COVID-19 vaccine. The CDR3, as DNA: TGTGCCAGCAGCTTAATCCAGGGACGATTCTTCTCTGGAAACACCATATATTTT. It specifies CASSLIQGRFFSGNTIYF. Complete variable domain (other parts from reference TRBV7-2 and TRBJ1-3): GAGVSQSPSNKVTEKGKDVELRCDPISGHTALYWYRQSLGQGLEFLIYFQGNSAPDKSGLPSDRFSAERTGGSVSTLTIQRTQQEDSAVYLCASSLIQGRFFSGNTIYFGEGSWLTVV.